This TCR beta chain is from a study of glioma-infiltrating T cells. Remarks on this clonotype: At one end the junction does not follow the germline gene, possibly because of a read error.

CDR1 and CDR2 (germline): SNHLY, FYNNEI. The CDR3 is 14 residues long. Amplification of TCR alpha and beta CDR3 regions from RNA used iRepertoire nested multiplex PCR. In TCRdb, the multiplex PCR reads were re-called with MiXCR into one record per CDR3 protein. The table has about 140,000 distinct CDR3 sequences, approximately 39% seen once. The V call is TRBV2, the J call TRBJ2-1; TRBD1 aligns across 8 bases. TRBJ2-7 matches the DNA end more closely, so the J call is doubtful. This receptor was obtained from a human donor with low-grade glioma or glioblastoma, undergoing nonglioma brain surgery, or in good health (not recorded which). The sequenced sample consisted of glioma tissue, nonneoplastic brain tissue, or PBMCs (not recorded which). CDR3 DNA sequence: TGTGCCAGCAGTTTCGGACAGGGACCCTACGGGCAGTACTTC. Encoded protein: CASSFGQGPYGQYF.